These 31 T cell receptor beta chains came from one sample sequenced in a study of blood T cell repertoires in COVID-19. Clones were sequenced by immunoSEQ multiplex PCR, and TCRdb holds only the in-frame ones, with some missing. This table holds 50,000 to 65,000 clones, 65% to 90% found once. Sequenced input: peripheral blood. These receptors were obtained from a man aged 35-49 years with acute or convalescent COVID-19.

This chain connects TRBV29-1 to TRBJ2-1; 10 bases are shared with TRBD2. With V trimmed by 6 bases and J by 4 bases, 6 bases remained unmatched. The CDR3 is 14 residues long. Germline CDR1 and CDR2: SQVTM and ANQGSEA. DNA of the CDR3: TGCAGCGTAGGAGCGGGGGGGTCTTACAATGAGCAGTTCTTC. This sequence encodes CSVGAGGSYNEQFF.

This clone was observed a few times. CDR3 nucleotides: TGTGCCAGCCGAGGCGGGGGGTCGGCTGGAAACACCATATATTTT. Amino acids: CASRGGGSAGNTIYF. The rearrangement links TRBV2 to TRBJ1-3; a possible D gene is TRBD1 (5 bases). In germline, CDR1 is SNHLY, CDR2 FYNNEI. This CDR3 spans 15 amino acids. Between the trimmed V and J ends, which lost 8 bases and 2 bases, there was a span of 16 bases.

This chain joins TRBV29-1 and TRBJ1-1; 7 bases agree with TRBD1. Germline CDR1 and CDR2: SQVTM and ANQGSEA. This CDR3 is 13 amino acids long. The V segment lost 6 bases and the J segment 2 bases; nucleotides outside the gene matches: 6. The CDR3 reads CSVYQGDNTEAFF. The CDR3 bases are TGCAGCGTCTATCAGGGGGACAACACTGAAGCTTTCTTT.

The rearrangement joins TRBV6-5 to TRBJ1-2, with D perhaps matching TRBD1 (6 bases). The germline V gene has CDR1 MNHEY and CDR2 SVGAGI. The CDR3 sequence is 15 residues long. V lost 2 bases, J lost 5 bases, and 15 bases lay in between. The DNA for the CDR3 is TGTGCCAGCAGTTACGGGGGGGCGGGAGGTTATGGCTACACCTTC. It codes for CASSYGGAGGYGYTF.

The CDR3 reads CASRVLQGSGYTF. The CDR3 nucleotides are TGTGCCAGCAGGGTCCTACAGGGCTCTGGCTACACCTTC. The chain links TRBV7-2 to TRBJ1-2, with a possible D match to TRBD1 (6 bases). The CDR3 has 13 residues. Trimming removed 6 bases at V and 7 bases at J, with 15 bases between. The germline V gene encodes CDR1 SGHTA and CDR2 FQGNSA.

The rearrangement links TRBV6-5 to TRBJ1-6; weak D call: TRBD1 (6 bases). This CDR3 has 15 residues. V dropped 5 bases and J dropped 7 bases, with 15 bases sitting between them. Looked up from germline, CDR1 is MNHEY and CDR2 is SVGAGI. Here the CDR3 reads CASSPRQEGNSPLHF. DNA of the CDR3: TGTGCCAGCAGTCCGCGACAGGAAGGGAATTCACCCCTCCACTTT.

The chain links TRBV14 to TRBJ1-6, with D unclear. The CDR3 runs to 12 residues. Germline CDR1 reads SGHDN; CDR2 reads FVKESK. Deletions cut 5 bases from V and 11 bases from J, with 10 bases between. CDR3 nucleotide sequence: TGTGCCAGCAGCTCGACGGGTCCACCCCTCCACTTT. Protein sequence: CASSSTGPPLHF.

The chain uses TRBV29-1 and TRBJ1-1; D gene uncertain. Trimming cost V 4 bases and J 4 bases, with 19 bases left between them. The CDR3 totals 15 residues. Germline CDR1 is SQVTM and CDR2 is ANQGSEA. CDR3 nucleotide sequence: TGCAGCGTTGTATCCCCCACAAAAGGAGGCACTGAAGCTTTCTTT. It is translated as CSVVSPTKGGTEAFF.

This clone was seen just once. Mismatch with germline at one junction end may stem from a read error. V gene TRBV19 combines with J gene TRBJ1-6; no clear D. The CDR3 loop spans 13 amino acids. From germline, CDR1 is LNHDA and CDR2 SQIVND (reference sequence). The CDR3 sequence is CASSIVEDSPLYF. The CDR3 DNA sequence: TGTGCCAGTAGTATAGTGGAGGATTCACCCCTCTACTTT.

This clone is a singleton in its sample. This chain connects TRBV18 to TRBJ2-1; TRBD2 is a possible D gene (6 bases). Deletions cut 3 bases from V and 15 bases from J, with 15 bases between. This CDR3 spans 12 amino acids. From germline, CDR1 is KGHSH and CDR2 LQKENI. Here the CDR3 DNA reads TGTGCCAGCTCACCGGGAGGCCTTTGGGTGTTCTTC. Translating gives CASSPGGLWVFF. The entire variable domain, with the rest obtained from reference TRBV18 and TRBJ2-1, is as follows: NAGVMQNPRHLVRRRGQEARLRCSPMKGHSHVYWYRQLPEEGLKFMVYLQKENIIDESGMPKERFSAEFPKEGPSILRIQQVVRGDSAAYFCASSPGGLWVFFGPGTRLTVL.

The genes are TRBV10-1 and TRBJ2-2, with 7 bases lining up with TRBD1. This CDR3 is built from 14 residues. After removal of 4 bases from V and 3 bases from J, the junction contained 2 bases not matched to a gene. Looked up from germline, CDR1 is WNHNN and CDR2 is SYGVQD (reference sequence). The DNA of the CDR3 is TGCGCCAGCAGTGCGGGACAGTACACCGGGGAGCTGTTTTTT. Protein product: CASSAGQYTGELFF.

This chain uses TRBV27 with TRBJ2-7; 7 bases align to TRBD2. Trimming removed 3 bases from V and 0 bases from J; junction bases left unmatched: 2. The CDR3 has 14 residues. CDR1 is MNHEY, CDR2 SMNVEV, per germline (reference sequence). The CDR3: CASSFAGDSYEQYF. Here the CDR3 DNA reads TGTGCCAGCAGTTTTGCGGGGGACTCCTACGAGCAGTACTTC.

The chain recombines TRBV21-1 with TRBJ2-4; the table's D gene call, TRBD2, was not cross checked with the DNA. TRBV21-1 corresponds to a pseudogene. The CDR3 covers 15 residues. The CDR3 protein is CASSMEGIVKNIQYF. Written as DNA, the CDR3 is TGTGCCAGCAGCATGGAGGGTATAGTCAAAAACATTCAGTACTTC.

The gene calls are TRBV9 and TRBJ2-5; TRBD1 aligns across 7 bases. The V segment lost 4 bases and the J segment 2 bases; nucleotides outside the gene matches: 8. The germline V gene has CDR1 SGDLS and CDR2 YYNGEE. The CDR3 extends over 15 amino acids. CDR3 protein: CASSPTTTGQETQYF. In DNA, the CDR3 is TGTGCCAGCAGCCCTACCACGACAGGGCAAGAGACCCAGTACTTC.

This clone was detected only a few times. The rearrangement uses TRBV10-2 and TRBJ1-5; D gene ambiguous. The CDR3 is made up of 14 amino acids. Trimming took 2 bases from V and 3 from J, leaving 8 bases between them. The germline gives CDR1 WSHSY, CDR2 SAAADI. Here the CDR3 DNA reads TGCGCCAGCAGTGAGGAAGAGGCCAATCAGCCCCAGCATTTT. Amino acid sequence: CASSEEEANQPQHF.

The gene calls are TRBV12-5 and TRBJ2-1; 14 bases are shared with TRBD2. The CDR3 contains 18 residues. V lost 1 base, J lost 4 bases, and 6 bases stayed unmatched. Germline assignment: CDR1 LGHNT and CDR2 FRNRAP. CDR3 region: CASGLARLAGGTYNEQFF. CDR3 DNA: TGTGCTAGTGGTTTGGCTCGACTAGCGGGGGGGACTTACAATGAGCAGTTCTTC. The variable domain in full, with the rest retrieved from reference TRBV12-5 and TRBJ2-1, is DARVTQTPRHKVTEMGQEVTMRCQPILGHNTVFWYRQTMMQGLELLAYFRNRAPLDDSGMPKDRFSAEMPDATLATLKIQPSEPRDSAVYFCASGLARLAGGTYNEQFFGPGTRLTVL.

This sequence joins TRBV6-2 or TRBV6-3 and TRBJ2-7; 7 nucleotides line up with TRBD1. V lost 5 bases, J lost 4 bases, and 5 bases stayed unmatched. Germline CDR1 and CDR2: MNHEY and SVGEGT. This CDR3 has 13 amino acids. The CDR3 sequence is CASSTGTAYEQYF. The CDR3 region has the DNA TGTGCCAGCAGTACCGGGACAGCTTACGAGCAGTACTTC.

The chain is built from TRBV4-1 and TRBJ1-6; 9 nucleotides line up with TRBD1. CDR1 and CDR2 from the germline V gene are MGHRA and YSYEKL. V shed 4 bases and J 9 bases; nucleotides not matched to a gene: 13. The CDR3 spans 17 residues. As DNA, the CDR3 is TGCGCCAGCAGCCGCATACTCCGGGACAGGGTATTTTCACCCCTCCACTTT. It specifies CASSRILRDRVFSPLHF.

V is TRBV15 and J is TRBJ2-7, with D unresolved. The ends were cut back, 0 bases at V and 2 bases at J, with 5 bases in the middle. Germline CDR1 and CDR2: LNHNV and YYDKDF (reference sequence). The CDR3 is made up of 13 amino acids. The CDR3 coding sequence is TGTGCCACCAGCAGAGATCAGACCTACGAGCAGTACTTC. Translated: CATSRDQTYEQYF.

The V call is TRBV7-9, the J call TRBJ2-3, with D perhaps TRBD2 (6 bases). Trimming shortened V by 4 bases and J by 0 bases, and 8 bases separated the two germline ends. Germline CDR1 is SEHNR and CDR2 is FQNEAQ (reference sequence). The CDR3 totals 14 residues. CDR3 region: CASSSRGSTDTQYF. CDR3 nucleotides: TGTGCCAGCAGCTCCCGGGGGAGCACAGATACGCAGTATTTT.

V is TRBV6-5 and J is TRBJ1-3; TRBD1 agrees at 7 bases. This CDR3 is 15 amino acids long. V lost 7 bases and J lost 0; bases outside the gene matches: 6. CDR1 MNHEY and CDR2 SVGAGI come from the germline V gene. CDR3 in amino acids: CASTLTGFSGNTIYF. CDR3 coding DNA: TGTGCCAGCACTTTGACAGGGTTCTCTGGAAACACCATATATTTT.

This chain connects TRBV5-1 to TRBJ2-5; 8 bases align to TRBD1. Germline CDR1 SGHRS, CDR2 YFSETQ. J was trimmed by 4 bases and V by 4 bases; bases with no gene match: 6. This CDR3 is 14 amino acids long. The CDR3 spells CASSRQGSVETQYF. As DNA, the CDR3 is TGCGCCAGCAGCCGACAGGGGTCGGTAGAGACCCAGTACTTC.

The CDR3 region is CASSPGQLTSIYEAFF. CDR3 in DNA: TGTGCCAGCTCACCGGGACAGCTGACCTCTATCTATGAAGCTTTCTTT. V gene TRBV18 combines with J gene TRBJ1-1; the match to TRBD1 covers 7 bases. After removal of 3 bases from V and 7 bases from J, the junction contained 14 bases not matched to a gene. This CDR3 has 16 residues. CDR1 and CDR2 from the germline V gene are KGHSH and LQKENI.

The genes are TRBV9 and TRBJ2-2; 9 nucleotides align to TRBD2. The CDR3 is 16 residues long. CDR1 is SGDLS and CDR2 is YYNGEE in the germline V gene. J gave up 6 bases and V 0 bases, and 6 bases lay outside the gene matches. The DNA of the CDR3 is TGTGCCAGCAGCGTAGGGAGTCTAGCGGGGTCCGGGGAGCTGTTTTTT. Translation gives CASSVGSLAGSGELFF.

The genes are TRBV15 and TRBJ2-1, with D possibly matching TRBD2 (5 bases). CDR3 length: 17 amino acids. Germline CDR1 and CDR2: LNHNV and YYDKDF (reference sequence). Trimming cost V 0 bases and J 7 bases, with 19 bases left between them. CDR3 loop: CATSRDPVTIPKNEQFF. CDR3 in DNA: TGTGCCACCAGCAGAGACCCGGTGACTATCCCAAAGAATGAGCAGTTCTTC.

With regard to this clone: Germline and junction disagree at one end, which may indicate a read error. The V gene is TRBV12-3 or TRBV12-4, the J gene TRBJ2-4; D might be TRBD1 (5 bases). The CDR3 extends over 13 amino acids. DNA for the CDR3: TGTGCCAGCAGTTTGACGGAAAGGGGTAAGGAGCACTTC. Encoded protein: CASSLTERGKEHF.

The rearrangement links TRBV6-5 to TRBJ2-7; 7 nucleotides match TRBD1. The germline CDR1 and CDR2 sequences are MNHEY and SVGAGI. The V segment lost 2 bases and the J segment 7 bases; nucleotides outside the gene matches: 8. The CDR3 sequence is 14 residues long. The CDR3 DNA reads TGTGCCAGCAGTTACGGGACAGCCCCCTTGGAGCAGTACTTC. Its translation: CASSYGTAPLEQYF.

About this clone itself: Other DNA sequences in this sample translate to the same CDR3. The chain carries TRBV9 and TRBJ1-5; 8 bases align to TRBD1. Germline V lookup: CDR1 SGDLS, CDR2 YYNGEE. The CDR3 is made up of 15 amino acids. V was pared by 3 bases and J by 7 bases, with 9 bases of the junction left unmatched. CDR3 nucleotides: TGTGCCAGCAGCGCCGGACAGGGAAGGGACCAGCCCCAGCATTTT. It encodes CASSAGQGRDQPQHF.

The CDR3 region is CASSLDLSSYNEQFF. In DNA form, the CDR3 reads TGCGCCAGCAGCTTGGACCTTAGCTCCTACAATGAGCAGTTCTTC. The chain is built from TRBV5-1 and TRBJ2-1; D remains ambiguous. This CDR3 is built from 15 residues. Germline CDR1 reads SGHRS; CDR2 reads YFSETQ. V gave up 0 bases and J gave up 0 bases, with 7 bases separating them.

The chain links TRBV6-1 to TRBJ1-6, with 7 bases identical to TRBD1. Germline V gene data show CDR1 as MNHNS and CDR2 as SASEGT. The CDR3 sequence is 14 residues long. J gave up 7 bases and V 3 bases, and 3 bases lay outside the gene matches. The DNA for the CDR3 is TGTGCCAGCAGTGATCGACAGGGCAATTCACCCCTCCACTTT. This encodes CASSDRQGNSPLHF.

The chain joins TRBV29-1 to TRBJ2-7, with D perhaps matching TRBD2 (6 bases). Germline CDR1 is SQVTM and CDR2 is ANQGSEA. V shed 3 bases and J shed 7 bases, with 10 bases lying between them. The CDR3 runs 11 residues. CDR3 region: CSVDWGVEQYF. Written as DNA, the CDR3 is TGCAGCGTTGACTGGGGGGTAGAGCAGTACTTC.